Here is one TCR beta chain with its context. Its matching antigen is unknown. The data are from a study of T cell responses to AZD1222 COVID-19 vaccine. Study observations and caveats: The breadth and depth of Spike-specific TCRs increased once two AZD1222 doses had been given. Reportedly, nearly half the spike-specific TCRs target unmutated variant regions.

TCRdb's copy holds only in-frame clones and misses some; the assay was immunoSEQ multiplex PCR. Of 150,000 to 200,000 clones in the sample, approximately 90% were seen once. This CDR3 spans 14 amino acids. Germline lookup yields CDR1 SNHLY and CDR2 FYNNEI. V shed 4 bases and J shed 5 bases, with 12 bases lying between them. Sequencing was performed on peripheral blood, taken on day 0 of AZD1222 vaccination. The TCR sequence derives from an adult in good health. V is TRBV2 and J is TRBJ2-1; D may be TRBD2 (6 bases). The CDR3 DNA sequence: TGTGCCAGCAGTGTGGAGGGCGCGAACAATGAGCAGTTCTTC. Its translation: CASSVEGANNEQFF.